Presented here are 3 T cell receptor beta chains from one specimen sequenced in a study of blood T cell repertoires in COVID-19. Some clones are missing from TCRdb's copy, which holds only in-frame ones; the method was immunoSEQ multiplex PCR. The data show over 350,000 clones, around nine tenths seen once. The sample was PBMCs or T cells enriched from blood (not recorded which). These TCRs come from a woman in her 30s with acute COVID-19.

The genes are TRBV19 and TRBJ1-3, with TRBD1 as a possible D gene (5 bases). This CDR3 is 16 amino acids long. The V and J ends lost 7 bases and 2 bases respectively, with 18 bases between them. Germline lookup yields CDR1 LNHDA and CDR2 SQIVND (reference sequence). The CDR3, as DNA: TGTGCCAGTATCGAGGCAGGGCGGAAAACTGGAAACACCATATATTTT. This sequence encodes CASIEAGRKTGNTIYF.

This chain uses TRBV5-5 with TRBJ2-1; 10 bases align to TRBD1. In germline, CDR1 is SGHKS, CDR2 YYEKEE (reference sequence). This CDR3 spans 14 amino acids. Losses at the gene ends were 4 bases for V and 6 bases for J; bases not matched to a gene: 4. The CDR3 nucleotides read TGTGCCAGCAGCCCAGGGACAGGGGTCAATGAGCAGTTCTTC. The encoded protein is CASSPGTGVNEQFF. Together with reference TRBV5-5 and TRBJ2-1, the CDR3 gives the full variable domain: DAGVTQSPTHLIKTRGQQVTLRCSPISGHKSVSWYQQVLGQGPQFIFQYYEKEERGRGNFPDRFSARQFPNYSSELNVNALLLGDSALYLCASSPGTGVNEQFFGPGTRLTVL.

This clone came up a few times. V gene TRBV18 combines with J gene TRBJ2-7; D is uncertain. The CDR3 covers 13 residues. Between the trimmed V and J ends, which lost 0 bases and 5 bases, there was a span of 8 bases. Germline V gene sequence: CDR1 KGHSH, CDR2 LQKENI. CDR3 amino acids: CASSPPSVNEQYF. CDR3 in DNA: TGTGCCAGCTCACCACCATCAGTAAACGAGCAGTACTTC.